These 23 T cell receptor beta chains were sequenced from one sample in a study of CD8 T cells in Susac syndrome. The authors reverse transcribed roughly 0.5 to 1 ug RNA with random hexamers. MiXCR was run by TCRdb on the immunoSEQ multiplex PCR reads, yielding one entry per CDR3 protein. The sample records 250,000 to 350,000 distinct CDR3 sequences, roughly 85% being singletons. The sample taken for sequencing was CD8+ T cells from PBMCs. The receptors originated from a human donor with multiple sclerosis.

The chain joins TRBV21-1 to TRBJ2-5; no check of the table's D call, TRBD2, against the DNA was made. TRBV21-1 is flagged as a pseudogene. The CDR3 has 17 residues. CDR3 amino acids: CASTPRRGGEYQETQYF. Written as DNA, the CDR3 is TGTGCCAGCACCCCGCGCAGGGGAGGGGAGTACCAAGAGACCCAGTACTTC.

V gene TRBV5-1 combines with J gene TRBJ2-3, with a weak D call TRBD2 (6 bases). V lost 0 bases to trimming and J lost 3 bases, with 14 bases between them. There are 16 residues in the CDR3. Germline CDR1 is SGHRS and CDR2 is YFSETQ. CDR3 sequence: CASSLVKQDYTDTQYF. CDR3 bases: TGCGCCAGCAGCTTGGTTAAGCAGGACTATACAGATACGCAGTATTTT.

The chain is built from TRBV21-1 and TRBJ2-2; TRBD1, the table's D call, lacks a check against the DNA. TRBV21-1 is tagged as a pseudogene. The CDR3 is 17 residues long. CDR3 protein: CASSTGQTKPNTGELFF. CDR3 DNA: TGTGCCAGCAGCACGGGACAGACGAAACCGAACACCGGGGAGCTGTTTTTT.

The chain couples TRBV20-1 to TRBJ1-5; D gene unclear. V dropped 0 bases and J dropped 3 bases, with 9 bases sitting between them. From germline, CDR1 is DFQATT and CDR2 SNEGSKA (reference sequence). The CDR3 has 14 amino acids. The CDR3 here is CSARDPTVNQPQHF. The CDR3 DNA is TGCAGTGCTAGAGATCCCACAGTCAATCAGCCCCAGCATTTT.

The chain combines TRBV29-1 with TRBJ2-5; TRBD1 matches at 7 bases. The CDR3 has 13 residues. CDR1 and CDR2 (germline): SQVTM, ANQGSEA. Losses at the gene ends were 5 bases for V and 5 bases for J; bases not matched to a gene: 8. CDR3 loop: CSVTPTGVETQYF. The CDR3 DNA follows: TGCAGCGTTACCCCCACAGGGGTGGAGACCCAGTACTTC.

The rearrangement joins TRBV20-1 to TRBJ2-7, with D uncertain. Trimming stripped 1 base from V and 3 bases from J, with 10 bases between. The CDR3 sequence is 13 residues long. CDR1 is DFQATT and CDR2 is SNEGSKA in the germline V gene (reference sequence). The CDR3 DNA reads as TGCAGTGCTAGAGGATCGAACGACTACGAGCAGTACTTC. This sequence encodes CSARGSNDYEQYF.

V and J are TRBV9 and TRBJ2-7, with TRBD2 matching 8 bases. The CDR3 consists of 15 residues. V trimming: 0 bases; J trimming: 0 bases; junction bases outside the gene matches: 2. The germline gives CDR1 SGDLS, CDR2 YYNGEE. The CDR3 region has the DNA TGTGCCAGCAGCGTAGCGGGGGGGACCTCCTACGAGCAGTACTTC. Encoded protein: CASSVAGGTSYEQYF.

This chain joins TRBV29-1 and TRBJ1-2; a possible D gene is TRBD1 (5 bases). This CDR3 region has 15 residues. Trimming shortened V by 1 base and J by 2 bases, and 14 bases separated the two germline ends. Germline CDR1 SQVTM, CDR2 ANQGSEA. The CDR3: CSVEGGPRENYGYTF. CDR3 sequence (DNA): TGCAGCGTTGAAGGAGGCCCCAGGGAGAACTATGGCTACACCTTC.

This clonotype was seen just once. The chain employs TRBV20-1 and TRBJ2-1, with 8 bases aligning to TRBD2. The ends lost 1 base at V and 6 bases at J; junction bases unmatched: 5. Germline V gene sequence: CDR1 DFQATT, CDR2 SNEGSKA (reference sequence). CDR3 length: 14 residues. CDR3 nucleotide sequence: TGCAGTGCTAGAGCGGGAGGGCCCTCCAATGAGCAGTTCTTC. Amino acids: CSARAGGPSNEQFF.

The rearrangement uses TRBV29-1 and TRBJ1-1; no definite D call. Germline V CDR1 and CDR2: SQVTM, ANQGSEA. V lost 2 bases and J 4 bases, leaving 8 bases between the germline ends. The CDR3 is 12 amino acids. This chain's CDR3 is CSVESRATEAFF. DNA of the CDR3: TGCAGCGTTGAAAGTAGGGCCACTGAAGCTTTCTTT.

The chain combines TRBV27 with TRBJ2-7, with 9 bases matching TRBD1. Germline V lookup: CDR1 MNHEY, CDR2 SMNVEV (reference sequence). Trimming removed 4 bases from V and 3 bases from J; junction bases left unmatched: 4. The length of the CDR3 is 14 residues. The DNA of the CDR3 is TGTGCCAGCAGTTCAGGGACAGGGCGCTACGAGCAGTACTTC. Its protein product is CASSSGTGRYEQYF.

This clonotype was detected only once. CDR3 protein: CSVDPFGQSSYNEQFF. The CDR3 DNA sequence: TGCAGCGTTGACCCGTTTGGACAGAGCTCCTACAATGAGCAGTTCTTC. The chain is built from TRBV29-1 and TRBJ2-1; D might be TRBD1 (6 bases). Deletions cut 3 bases from V and 0 bases from J, with 15 bases between. This CDR3 is built from 16 residues. Germline loops: CDR1 SQVTM, CDR2 ANQGSEA.

The chain couples TRBV19 to TRBJ1-1, with D tentatively TRBD1 (5 bases). Germline lookup yields CDR1 LNHDA and CDR2 SQIVND (reference sequence). Trimming removed 4 bases at V and 4 bases at J, with 13 bases between. The CDR3 has 14 amino acids. CDR3: CASSTAAGGTEAFF. The DNA for the CDR3 is TGTGCCAGTAGTACGGCAGCGGGGGGCACTGAAGCTTTCTTT.

V is TRBV10-3 and J is TRBJ2-3; D is undetermined. The CDR3 is 14 amino acids. V lost 8 bases to trimming and J lost 0 bases, with 12 bases between them. CDR1 and CDR2 from the germline V gene are ENHRY and SYGVKD. For the CDR3, the DNA is TGTGCCATCTCAGGTGCGGAGAGCACAGATACGCAGTATTTT. It specifies CAISGAESTDTQYF.

The CDR3: CASSLRGGDNEQFF. The CDR3 nucleotides read TGTGCCAGCAGCTTGAGGGGCGGCGACAATGAGCAGTTCTTC. The V gene is TRBV7-9, the J gene TRBJ2-1; tentatively, D is TRBD1 or TRBD2 (5 bases each). Germline values: CDR1 SEHNR, CDR2 FQNEAQ (reference sequence). The CDR3 has 14 residues. The ends were cut back, 3 bases at V and 5 bases at J, with 11 bases in the middle.

This rearrangement joins TRBV7-2 to TRBJ2-1; the D gene is possibly TRBD2 (6 bases). CDR3 length equals 15 residues. The germline gives CDR1 SGHTA, CDR2 FQGNSA. V was cut by 4 bases and J by 9 bases, with 19 bases left in between. CDR3 residues: CASSYQGSGGAEQFF. Here the CDR3 DNA reads TGTGCCAGCAGCTACCAGGGTAGCGGTGGGGCTGAGCAGTTCTTC.

The table lists this clonotype with a few counts. This chain connects TRBV29-1 to TRBJ1-1; D possibly corresponds to TRBD1 (5 bases). The germline CDR1 and CDR2 sequences are SQVTM and ANQGSEA. CDR3 length: 12 amino acids. Trimming took 7 bases from V and 11 from J, leaving 20 bases between them. The CDR3 loop is CSDLGEGAMAFF. CDR3 in DNA: TGCAGCGACCTAGGGGAGGGCGCGATGGCTTTCTTT. Supplemented by reference TRBV29-1 and TRBJ1-1, the full variable domain reads SAVISQKPSRDICQRGTSLTIQCQVDSQVTMMFWYRQQPGQSLTLIATANQGSEATYESGFVIDKFPISRPNLTFSTLTVSNMSPEDSSIYLCSDLGEGAMAFFGQGTRLTVV.

The gene calls are TRBV27 and TRBJ2-5; TRBD1 is a possible D gene (6 bases). The CDR3 has 16 amino acids. From germline, CDR1 is MNHEY and CDR2 SMNVEV (reference sequence). V dropped 5 bases and J dropped 5 bases, with 21 bases sitting between them. The CDR3 coding sequence is TGTGCCAGCAGTCCCCTTTGGGGGCTGAGGAAGGAGACCCAGTACTTC. Protein product: CASSPLWGLRKETQYF.

The table lists this clonotype with a few counts. This rearrangement joins TRBV6-5 to TRBJ2-7; D gene unclear. CDR3 length: 12 amino acids. With 3 bases removed from V and 6 bases from J, the gap between germline ends came to 9 bases. The germline V gene encodes CDR1 MNHEY and CDR2 SVGAGI. CDR3 in amino acids: CASSYVGTEQYF. The CDR3 bases are TGTGCCAGCAGTTATGTGGGAACCGAGCAGTACTTC.

This clonotype was detected a few times. V is TRBV5-4 and J is TRBJ2-7, with 7 bases identical to TRBD2. This CDR3 has 15 amino acids. Unmatched junction bases numbered 9, after V lost 3 bases and J lost 3 bases. The germline gives CDR1 SGHNT, CDR2 YYREEE (reference sequence). The CDR3 is CASSWLGLADYEQYF. In DNA, the CDR3 is TGTGCCAGCAGCTGGCTGGGGCTAGCGGACTACGAGCAGTACTTC.

The rearrangement uses TRBV3-1 and TRBJ2-3; 13 nucleotides match TRBD2. The CDR3 consists of 18 residues. With V trimmed by 0 bases and J by 3 bases, 6 bases remained unmatched. From germline, CDR1 is LGHDT and CDR2 YNNKEL (reference sequence). The CDR3 DNA is TGTGCCAGCAGCCAAGATTGGCGGACTAGCGGGAGAACAGATACGCAGTATTTT. This sequence encodes CASSQDWRTSGRTDTQYF.

The chain recombines TRBV10-3 with TRBJ2-5; tentative D call: TRBD2 (5 bases). CDR3 length equals 16 residues. Looked up from germline, CDR1 is ENHRY and CDR2 is SYGVKD. Trimming removed 2 bases from V and 5 bases from J, with 18 bases in between. This CDR3 reads CAISESSDFGLETQYF. The CDR3 DNA is TGTGCCATCAGTGAGAGTAGCGATTTTGGGCTGGAGACCCAGTACTTC.

The chain carries TRBV14 and TRBJ2-7; D tentatively fits TRBD1 or TRBD2 (6 bases each). This CDR3 is 17 amino acids long. Germline assignment: CDR1 SGHDN and CDR2 FVKESK. The germline V and J ends were trimmed by 2 bases and 0 bases, with 17 bases remaining between them. The CDR3 reads CASSQPRGTPSSYEQYF. The CDR3 DNA follows: TGTGCCAGCAGCCAACCTCGCGGGACACCCAGCTCCTACGAGCAGTACTTC.